What follows is one T cell receptor (beta chain) and its context. The antigen is undetermined. An end of the junction does not agree with germline; a read error may underlie this. A second PCR, run for roughly 7 to 12 cycles, used a sample-barcoded 5' primer plus a J-beta primer mix. Every cDNA molecule bore a tag from a template-switch adaptor containing 12 random nucleotides. Using its own MiXCR run on the 5' RACE reads, TCRdb lists one record per CDR3 protein. The profile covers about 1.8 million distinct CDR3 sequences, with roughly 52% appearing a single time and less than 2.5% taken by the ten largest. This sample stems from a study of blood T cells in healthy people across ages. About the study: Per two T cells, about one barcoded beta molecule was captured through template switching.

Broader study findings: Getting older went along with TCR beta diversity per million T cells dropping roughly linearly. More naive CD4+ cells and higher diversity marked long-lived donors relative to aged donors.

CDR3 size: 15 residues. Germline V lookup: CDR1 MNHEY, CDR2 SMNVEV (reference sequence). The receptor's source is a woman in her 40s in good health. V and J are TRBV27 and TRBJ1-5, with D tentatively TRBD1 (5 bases). The sample comprised blood. CDR3 residues: CASSPRVGRNQPQHF. The CDR3 DNA reads as TGTGCCAGCAGTCCTAGGGTGGGACGCAACCAGCCCCAGCATTTT.